This is a list of T cell receptor beta chains from one sample in a study of blood T cell repertoires in COVID-19. The repertoire was sequenced with immunoSEQ multiplex PCR; TCRdb's copy has only in-frame clones and lacks some. This table has about 74,000 clones, around 83% appearing once. Sequencing input: peripheral blood. The receptors here all came from a man of 80 years or more with acute or convalescent COVID-19. Each CDR3 is given with its conserved first and last residue. D genes are given only for firm matches. Clone size is not always given. Where it is, it says once, few, many or a class for expanded clones.

abundance,v_gene,d_gene,j_gene,CDR3nt,CDR3aa
NA,TRBV9,NA,TRBJ1-1,TGTGCCAGCAGCGCTGGGACACTTAACACTGAAGCTTTCTTT,CASSAGTLNTEAFF
NA,TRBV19,TRBD1,TRBJ1-4,TGTGCCAGTACCCATTTGGACAGGGGAAGAAGTGAAAAACTGTTTTTT,CASTHLDRGRSEKLFF
NA,TRBV7-2,NA,TRBJ1-5,TGTGCCAGCAGCTCTACAGGAGCAGCCGATCAGCCCCAGCATTTT,CASSSTGAADQPQHF
NA,TRBV4-3,TRBD2,TRBJ2-7,TGCGCCAGCAGCCAGGGACTAGCGGAGTACGAGCAGTACTTC,CASSQGLAEYEQYF
NA,TRBV7-2,TRBD1,TRBJ1-1,TGTGCCAGCAGCTTAAATCAACGGGGGCACATCGCAGGGGGCACTGAAGCTTTCTTT,CASSLNQRGHIAGGTEAFF
NA,TRBV19,NA,TRBJ1-1,TGTGCCAGTAGTAATCAGGGGAACACTGAAGCTTTCTTT,CASSNQGNTEAFF
NA,TRBV19,TRBD1,TRBJ2-2,TGTGCCAGTAGGGCCGGACAGGGGATTACCGGGGAGCTGTTTTTT,CASRAGQGITGELFF
once,TRBV4-3,NA,TRBJ2-1,TGCGCCAGCAGCCAAGAAGGGCGGAGGAGCTCCTACAATGAGCAGTTCTTC,CASSQEGRRSSYNEQFF
NA,TRBV14,TRBD1,TRBJ1-1,TGTGCCAGCAGCCTTCGGGCCTATGGGACAGGGTGGATGAACACTGAAGCTTTCTTT,CASSLRAYGTGWMNTEAFF
NA,TRBV28,NA,TRBJ1-5,TGTGCCAGCAGGGCAGGGGGCAATCAGCCCCAGCATTTT,CASRAGGNQPQHF
NA,TRBV7-2,NA,TRBJ1-3,TGTGCCAGCAGCCCGAAGTCTATTGGGGGGGTCTCTGGAAACACCATATATTTT,CASSPKSIGGVSGNTIYF
NA,TRBV9,NA,TRBJ2-3,TGTGCCAGCAGCGGGGCTAGCGAGGGTATCCACACAGATACGCAGTATTTT,CASSGASEGIHTDTQYF
NA,TRBV15,NA,TRBJ2-3,TGTGCCACCAGCAGAGTAGCGAAAAGCACAGATACGCAGTATTTT,CATSRVAKSTDTQYF
NA,TRBV7-3,TRBD1,TRBJ1-6,TGTGCCAGCGGGCAGGGGGCTGATTATTCACCCCTCCACTTT,CASGQGADYSPLHF
NA,TRBV18,NA,TRBJ1-4,TGTGCCAGCTCAGAGGAGATACAGGGATCGGAAAAACTGTTTTTT,CASSEEIQGSEKLFF
NA,TRBV14,NA,TRBJ2-1,TGTGCCAGCAGCCCCCCGGGTATTACATATTACAATGAGCAGTTCTTC,CASSPPGITYYNEQFF
NA,TRBV3-1/TRBV3-2,NA,TRBJ1-4,TGTGCCGGCAGCAACATGGCCAGTAATGAAAAACTGTTTTTT,CAGSNMASNEKLFF
few,TRBV7-2,NA,TRBJ2-1,TGTGCCAGCAGCGCAGGGGTGGCCCCCTACAATGAGCAGTTCTTC,CASSAGVAPYNEQFF
NA,TRBV27,TRBD1,TRBJ1-2,TGTGCCAGCAGAGGGACAGGGGGCGGCTATGGCTACACCTTC,CASRGTGGGYGYTF
NA,TRBV2,NA,TRBJ2-2,TGTGCCAGCAGTACAGGGTTGAAGACCGGGGAGCTGTTTTTT,CASSTGLKTGELFF
NA,TRBV5-4,NA,TRBJ2-3,TGTGCCAGCAGCTTGAAGCAGGGAACAGATACGCAGTATTTT,CASSLKQGTDTQYF
NA,TRBV21-1,NA,TRBJ2-5,TGTGCCAGCAGCAAAGCGCCAATTCGCTTTTCGGGGTATGAGGAGACCCAGTACTTC,CASSKAPIRFSGYEETQYF
NA,TRBV7-9,TRBD1,TRBJ2-1,TGTGCCAGCACCTTTCCCCAGGGACAGAGCTCCTACAATGAGCAGTTCTTC,CASTFPQGQSSYNEQFF
few,TRBV6-2/TRBV6-3,NA,TRBJ1-1,TGTGCCAGCAGTCAGCGGAACACTGAAGCTTTCTTT,CASSQRNTEAFF
NA,TRBV27,TRBD2,TRBJ2-7,TGTGCCAGCAGTTCTAGCGGGACCGCCTCCTACGAGCAGTACTTC,CASSSSGTASYEQYF
once,TRBV19,TRBD1,TRBJ1-1,TGTGCCAGTAGGAAAAAGACAGGGCATGAGAACACTGAAGCTTTCTTT,CASRKKTGHENTEAFF
few,TRBV7-2,TRBD1,TRBJ2-7,TGTGCCAGCAGCTTAGGGGACAGGGCCACCTACGAGCAGTACTTC,CASSLGDRATYEQYF
NA,TRBV28,NA,TRBJ1-2,TGTGCCAGCAGTTTTAAGGGACACATCTATGGCTACACCTTC,CASSFKGHIYGYTF
NA,TRBV27,NA,TRBJ2-1,TGTGCCAGCAGTGCCCAACCTCGGGGGTTAGACAATGAGCAGTTCTTC,CASSAQPRGLDNEQFF
NA,TRBV10-3,NA,TRBJ2-7,TGTGCCATCAGCCAGGACTACTACGAGCAGTACTTC,CAISQDYYEQYF
NA,TRBV10-1,TRBD2,TRBJ2-5,TGCGCCAGCAGTGAGCCTCGAGTGGGGGTAGCGGGGAGCGGGACCCAGTACTTC,CASSEPRVGVAGSGTQYF
NA,TRBV2,NA,TRBJ2-5,TGTGCCAGCAGGCTAGCTCCAATACTCAGGGAGACCCAGTACTTC,CASRLAPILRETQYF
NA,TRBV10-3,NA,TRBJ1-1,TGTGCCATCAGTGATACCGCAGGGGCGTCAGCTGAAGCTTTCTTT,CAISDTAGASAEAFF
few,TRBV28,TRBD1,TRBJ1-2,TGTGCCAGCATGGCCGCGAGGGGGCGAAACTATGGCTACACCTTC,CASMAARGRNYGYTF
NA,TRBV5-1,TRBD1,TRBJ1-1,TGCGCCAGCAGCTTGGCCGGGACAGCCAACACTGAAGCTTTCTTT,CASSLAGTANTEAFF
NA,TRBV14,TRBD2,TRBJ2-2,TGTGCCAGCAGCCACCCTGGGAGGGGCCACACCGGGGAGCTGTTTTTT,CASSHPGRGHTGELFF
NA,TRBV10-1,NA,TRBJ1-5,TGCGCCAGCAGTGAGTCTCGGGGTCTTAGTAGGTCCCTGACCCTGGCTCAGCCCCAGCATTTT,CASSESRGLSRSLTLAQPQHF